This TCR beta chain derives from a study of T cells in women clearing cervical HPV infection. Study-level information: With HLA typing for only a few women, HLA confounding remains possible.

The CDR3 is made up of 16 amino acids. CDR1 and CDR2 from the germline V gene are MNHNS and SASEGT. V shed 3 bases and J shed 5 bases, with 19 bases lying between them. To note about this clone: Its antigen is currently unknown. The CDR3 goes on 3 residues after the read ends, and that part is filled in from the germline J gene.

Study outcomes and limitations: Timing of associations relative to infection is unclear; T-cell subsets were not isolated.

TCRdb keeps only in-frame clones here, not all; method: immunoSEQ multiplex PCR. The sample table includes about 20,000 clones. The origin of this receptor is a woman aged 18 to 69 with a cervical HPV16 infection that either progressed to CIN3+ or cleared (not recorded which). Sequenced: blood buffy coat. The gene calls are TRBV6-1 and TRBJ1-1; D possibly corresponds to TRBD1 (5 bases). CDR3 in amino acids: CASSDDKGTLVTEAFF. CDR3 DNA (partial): TGTGCCAGCAGTGATGACAAAGGGACTTTGGTTACTGAA.